This passage covers 3 T cell receptor beta chains from one sample sequenced in a study of tumor-infiltrating lymphocytes in primary liver carcinoma. Germline DNA was also extracted, and blood RNA was taken from unsorted whole blood. A constant-region primer served to make TCR beta cDNA from about 490 ng total RNA. Three nested multiplex PCR rounds of slightly modified ARM-PCR generated TCR beta libraries. The first two PCR rounds, approximately 10 cycles each, used TRBV1-TRBV30 forward primers and a C-beta reverse primer. TCRdb reprocessed the multiplex PCR reads via MiXCR and lists one record per CDR3 protein. The repertoire holds approximately 330,000 distinct CDR3 sequences, with less than 65% as singletons. Specimen: peripheral blood. The source is a man aged 40-55 years with primary liver carcinoma and hepatitis B virus infection.

This clonotype was seen ten or more times. The CDR3 region has the DNA TGCAGCGTCCAGGTGCTGGGACAGGGGGACACCGGGGAGCTGTTTTTT. Translated: CSVQVLGQGDTGELFF. This rearrangement joins TRBV29-1 to TRBJ2-2; 11 bases are a match to TRBD1. The trim removed 6 bases at V and 3 bases at J, leaving 9 bases unmatched. The CDR3 totals 16 residues. From germline, CDR1 is SQVTM and CDR2 ANQGSEA.

This clonotype was counted a single time. A read error may explain this, as a much larger clone is one base away. The gene calls are TRBV6-1 and TRBJ2-7; TRBD2 matches at 7 bases. This CDR3 has 17 amino acids. CDR1 MNHNS and CDR2 SASEGT come from the germline V gene. Trimming removed 4 bases from V and 4 bases from J; junction bases left unmatched: 16. The CDR3 is CASSVLPGAGELYEQYF. The CDR3 nucleotides are TGTGCCAGCAGTGTATTGCCTGGGGCGGGGGAATTATACGAGCAGTACTTC.

Worth noting for this clonotype: Germline and junction disagree at one end, which may indicate a read error. V usage is TRBV4-3 and J usage is TRBJ2-7; no definite D call. CDR3 length: 13 amino acids. The V gene's germline CDR1 is LGHNA and CDR2 YSLEER. CDR3 DNA sequence: TGTGCCAGCAGCCAAGATAGGATCAGCGAGCAGTACTTC. Its protein is CASSQDRISEQYF.